This passage covers 5 T cell receptor beta chains from one sample sequenced in a study of blood T cell repertoires in COVID-19. The table came from immunoSEQ multiplex PCR; TCRdb's copy has only in-frame clones and leaves some out. The data show roughly 160,000 clones, with approximately 88% seen just once and around 13% held by the top ten. The sequenced material came from PBMCs or T cells enriched from blood (not recorded which). Receptors were obtained from a woman aged 60-70 years who had recovered from COVID-19.

This clone was picked up a small number of times. The gene calls are TRBV2 and TRBJ2-7; D is uncertain. Between the trimmed V and J ends, which lost 3 bases and 13 bases, there was a span of 22 bases. This CDR3 comprises 14 residues. Germline CDR1 and CDR2: SNHLY and FYNNEI. The DNA of the CDR3 is TGTGCCAGCAGTGAGTGGGCCCCAAGGTCCAGATACTACTTC. This gives the protein CASSEWAPRSRYYF.

V and J are TRBV3-1 (or the pseudogene TRBV3-2) and TRBJ2-7; D not resolved. CDR1 is LGHDT and CDR2 is YNNKEL in the germline V gene (reference sequence). The CDR3 has 14 residues. Deletions cut 1 base from V and 2 bases from J, with 9 bases between. CDR3 nucleotides: TGTGCCAGCAGCCAAGTCCGGTCTGCCTACGAGCAGTACTTC. Residues: CASSQVRSAYEQYF.

The gene calls are TRBV4-2 and TRBJ1-2; possible D gene TRBD1, 5 bases. With 0 bases removed from V and 4 bases from J, the gap between germline ends came to 12 bases. The CDR3 loop spans 15 amino acids. Germline assignment: CDR1 LGHNA and CDR2 YNFKEQ. CDR3: CASSQDSGLSYGYTF. The CDR3 region has the DNA TGTGCCAGCAGCCAAGATTCAGGGCTGAGCTATGGCTACACCTTC.

The rearrangement links TRBV5-1 to TRBJ1-1; D call uncertain. Looked up from germline, CDR1 is SGHRS and CDR2 is YFSETQ. The CDR3 is 12 residues long. Trimming removed 2 bases at V and 1 base at J, with 3 bases between. The CDR3 spells CASSFKNTEAFF. Here the CDR3 DNA reads TGCGCCAGCAGCTTCAAGAACACTGAAGCTTTCTTT.

This clone has just a few counts. V is TRBV19 and J is TRBJ1-5, with TRBD1 matching 11 bases. CDR1 LNHDA and CDR2 SQIVND come from the germline V gene (reference sequence). V trimming: 8 bases; J trimming: 6 bases; junction bases outside the gene matches: 3. The CDR3 runs to 13 residues. CDR3 sequence: CASGDRGVQPQHF. In DNA, the CDR3 is TGTGCCAGTGGGGACAGGGGGGTTCAGCCCCAGCATTTT.